The next 28 T cell receptor beta chains were all read from a single sample in a study of post-analysis software for immune sequencing data. Study-level findings and limits: Compared with controls, patients had more of five TRBV segments, including TRBV5-6, TRBV5-1 and TRBV20-1.

Incorporated into the TCR beta cDNA libraries were unique molecular identifiers, which served to reduce PCR and sequencing biases. MiXCR, run by TCRdb on the PCR reads, gives a single entry per CDR3 protein. The sample includes roughly 800,000 distinct CDR3 sequences, approximately 53% of them seen just once. Their antigens are not known. Sequencing used blood. The receptors were gathered from a girl between 10 and 17 years old with multiple sclerosis.

This clonotype was detected once. This rearrangement joins TRBV3-1 to TRBJ2-3, with D perhaps matching TRBD1 or TRBD2 (6 bases each). The CDR3 runs 20 residues. V lost 2 bases, J lost 0 bases, and 24 bases lay in between. The germline V gene encodes CDR1 LGHDT and CDR2 YNNKEL (reference sequence). Written as DNA, the CDR3 is TGTGCCAGCAGCCAATTAAGACTAGTGGGGGCTCGACGTAGCACAGATACGCAGTATTTT. Its translation is CASSQLRLVGARRSTDTQYF.

V is TRBV29-1 and J is TRBJ1-1; D call uncertain. The germline V gene encodes CDR1 SQVTM and CDR2 ANQGSEA. This CDR3 is built from 14 residues. Trimming removed 0 bases from V and 1 base from J, with 9 bases in between. The CDR3 spells CSVEDWTGNTEAFF. The CDR3 bases are TGCAGCGTTGAAGATTGGACTGGGAACACTGAAGCTTTCTTT. The full variable domain, its missing parts supplied by reference TRBV29-1 and TRBJ1-1, is SAVISQKPSRDICQRGTSLTIQCQVDSQVTMMFWYRQQPGQSLTLIATANQGSEATYESGFVIDKFPISRPNLTFSTLTVSNMSPEDSSIYLCSVEDWTGNTEAFFGQGTRLTVV.

The chain combines TRBV20-1 with TRBJ2-7, with 8 bases identical to TRBD1. V trimming: 1 base; J trimming: 2 bases; junction bases outside the gene matches: 4. This CDR3 region has 14 residues. Germline-derived CDR1 and CDR2 are DFQATT and SNEGSKA (reference sequence). The CDR3 loop reads CSARAGTGAYEQYF. CDR3 coding DNA: TGCAGTGCTAGAGCCGGGACAGGCGCCTACGAGCAGTACTTC.

The chain combines TRBV12-3 or TRBV12-4 with TRBJ1-1, with 8 bases fitting TRBD1. The ends lost 5 bases at V and 1 base at J; junction bases unmatched: 3. CDR3 length: 14 amino acids. Written as DNA, the CDR3 is TGTGCCAGCAGTGGCGGGACAGGGAACACTGAAGCTTTCTTT. Translating gives CASSGGTGNTEAFF.

A single count supports this clonotype. The chain links TRBV7-8 to TRBJ1-1; D not certain. V was shortened by 4 bases and J by 6 bases, with 18 bases between the two germline ends. CDR3 length: 15 residues. Germline V CDR1 and CDR2: SGHVS, FQNEAQ. CDR3 DNA: TGTGCCAGCAGCTGGCCAGGCCACGATGTCTCTGAAGCTTTCTTT. It yields the protein CASSWPGHDVSEAFF.

V gene TRBV29-1 combines with J gene TRBJ2-1; a weak D match, TRBD1 (5 bases). V lost 6 bases, J lost 2 bases, and 11 bases lay in between. This CDR3 has 13 amino acids. CDR1 and CDR2 from the germline V gene are SQVTM and ANQGSEA. The CDR3 region is CSVDKGPYNEQFF. The CDR3 nucleotides read TGCAGCGTAGATAAGGGGCCCTACAATGAGCAGTTCTTC.

The CDR3 coding sequence is TGTGCCAGCAGCTCAAGTAACACTGGGGCAGATACGCAGTATTTT. Translating it yields CASSSSNTGADTQYF. The gene calls are TRBV11-1 and TRBJ2-3, with no clear D. The germline V gene has CDR1 SGHAT and CDR2 FQDESV (reference sequence). Trimming took off 4 bases at V and 4 bases at J, with 15 bases between the two ends. The CDR3 spans 15 residues.

The V and J genes are TRBV6-5 and TRBJ2-3; no reliable D call. The V gene lost 5 bases and the J gene lost 4 bases, with 10 bases spanning the gap. The CDR3 runs 13 residues. CDR1 is MNHEY and CDR2 is SVGAGI in the germline V gene. CDR3 region: CASSRPASDTQYF. CDR3 DNA sequence: TGTGCCAGCAGTCGCCCAGCATCAGATACGCAGTATTTT.

The V call is TRBV12-3 or TRBV12-4, the J call TRBJ2-7; TRBD2 is a possible D gene (5 bases). The CDR3 length is 15 residues. The V end was cut by 5 bases, the J end by 2 bases, with 16 bases between. In DNA form, the CDR3 reads TGTGCCAGCAGTCCCCTTCAGGAGGCAACCTACGAGCAGTACTTC. Encoded protein: CASSPLQEATYEQYF.

This clonotype came up a few times. The chain has TRBV29-1 and TRBJ2-4; 8 bases line up with TRBD1. CDR3 size: 12 residues. In germline, CDR1 is SQVTM, CDR2 ANQGSEA. V gave up 7 bases and J gave up 13 bases; unmatched junction bases: 12. As DNA, the CDR3 is TGCAGCGCACGACAGGGGCCGGGGGAGCAGTACTTC. The encoded protein is CSARQGPGEQYF.

This chain connects TRBV20-1 to TRBJ2-7; TRBD2 aligns across 8 bases. V lost 6 bases to trimming and J lost 3 bases; unmatched junction nucleotides: 10. Germline-derived CDR1 and CDR2 are DFQATT and SNEGSKA (reference sequence). This CDR3 is 14 amino acids long. CDR3 in amino acids: CSADSSGLGYEQYF. As DNA, the CDR3 is TGCAGTGCGGATTCTAGCGGGTTGGGCTACGAGCAGTACTTC.

This chain uses TRBV11-2 with TRBJ1-5, with 7 bases matching TRBD1. The CDR3 sequence is 15 residues long. Germline loops: CDR1 SGHAT, CDR2 FQNNGV. Trimming took 5 bases from V and 3 from J; bases not matched to a gene: 7. Here the CDR3 reads CASSEYGQDNQPQHF. CDR3 bases: TGTGCCAGCAGCGAGTATGGACAGGACAATCAGCCCCAGCATTTT.

The J gene is TRBJ2-1, the V gene TRBV29-1; a possible D gene is TRBD2 (6 bases). This CDR3 is built from 11 residues. Looked up from germline, CDR1 is SQVTM and CDR2 is ANQGSEA. The DNA of the CDR3 is TGCAGAACGAGGTGGGGGGAGACCCAGTTCTTC. Amino acid sequence: CRTRWGETQFF.

J is TRBJ2-5 and V is TRBV6-6; TRBD1 matches at 7 bases. J lost 5 bases, V lost 7 bases, and 10 bases had no gene match. The CDR3 totals 14 residues. Germline V gives CDR1 MNHNY, CDR2 SVGAGI (reference sequence). The CDR3 sequence is CASNRGLGVETQYF. The DNA of the CDR3 is TGTGCCAGCAATAGGGGGCTTGGGGTTGAGACCCAGTACTTC.

This clonotype was seen once. The chain is built from TRBV20-1 and TRBJ2-1, with 11 bases that match TRBD2. Unmatched junction bases numbered 6, after V lost 2 bases and J lost 0 bases. There are 17 residues in the CDR3. Germline assignment: CDR1 DFQATT and CDR2 SNEGSKA (reference sequence). CDR3 sequence: CSARRTSGSSSYNEQFF. Written as DNA, the CDR3 is TGCAGTGCTAGACGGACTAGCGGGTCTAGCTCCTACAATGAGCAGTTCTTC.

This clonotype was found a few times. The V call is TRBV7-6, the J call TRBJ2-1, with D possibly matching TRBD2 (6 bases). With 1 base removed from V and 8 bases from J, the gap between germline ends came to 12 bases. The length of the CDR3 is 14 residues. Germline V gives CDR1 SGHVS, CDR2 FNYEAQ. CDR3: CASSLGREMHEQFF. The CDR3 DNA sequence: TGTGCCAGCAGCTTAGGACGGGAGATGCATGAGCAGTTCTTC.

The chain recombines TRBV20-1 with TRBJ1-5; 10 bases line up with TRBD1. V was pared by 3 bases and J by 2 bases, with 7 bases of the junction left unmatched. The germline gives CDR1 DFQATT, CDR2 SNEGSKA (reference sequence). The CDR3 extends over 16 amino acids. CDR3 region: CSASTPTGGGNQPQHF. The CDR3 DNA follows: TGCAGTGCTAGTACCCCGACAGGGGGCGGCAATCAGCCCCAGCATTTT.

This sequence joins TRBV5-1 and TRBJ1-1, with D possibly being TRBD1 (5 bases). CDR3 length: 16 residues. V gave up 0 bases and J gave up 4 bases, with 16 bases separating them. The V gene's germline CDR1 is SGHRS and CDR2 YFSETQ. CDR3: CASSLVGASRPTEAFF. The CDR3 coding sequence is TGCGCCAGCAGCTTGGTAGGGGCCTCAAGGCCCACTGAAGCTTTCTTT.

The gene calls are TRBV29-1 and TRBJ1-2; D is unclear. The CDR3 has 10 residues. Germline values: CDR1 SQVTM, CDR2 ANQGSEA. V lost 4 bases to trimming and J lost 7 bases, with 7 bases between them. The CDR3 reads CSVGGFGYTF. CDR3 nucleotides: TGCAGCGTTGGAGGTTTTGGCTACACCTTC.

The V gene is TRBV5-1, the J gene TRBJ2-1; 11 bases align to TRBD2. Germline values: CDR1 SGHRS, CDR2 YFSETQ. This CDR3 comprises 13 residues. V lost 1 base to trimming and J lost 10 bases; unmatched junction nucleotides: 1. The DNA for the CDR3 is TGCGCCAGCAGCTTGCGGACTAGCGGGGAGCAGTTCTTC. This translates into CASSLRTSGEQFF. Full variable domain (outside the CDR3, taken from reference TRBV5-1 and TRBJ2-1): KAGVTQTPRYLIKTRGQQVTLSCSPISGHRSVSWYQQTPGQGLQFLFEYFSETQRNKGNFPGRFSGRQFSNSRSEMNVSTLELGDSALYLCASSLRTSGEQFFGPGTRLTVL.

This rearrangement joins TRBV7-9 to TRBJ2-4; 7 bases line up with TRBD2. Germline CDR1 SEHNR, CDR2 FQNEAQ (reference sequence). The CDR3 totals 13 residues. The trim removed 5 bases at V and 9 bases at J, leaving 7 bases unmatched. The chain's CDR3 is CASSPGLEGIQYF. The CDR3 nucleotides are TGTGCCAGCAGCCCCGGACTAGAGGGCATTCAGTACTTC.

The rearrangement links TRBV20-1 to TRBJ2-5; 8 bases match TRBD2. CDR1 and CDR2 from the germline V gene are DFQATT and SNEGSKA (reference sequence). CDR3 size: 16 residues. J gave up 11 bases and V 6 bases, and 23 bases lay outside the gene matches. CDR3 bases: TGCAGTGCCCACGGCGTTCGAGCGGGGGCTCCCGGGGAGCAGTACTTC. Amino acid sequence: CSAHGVRAGAPGEQYF.

This clonotype was found a few times. V usage is TRBV14 and J usage is TRBJ2-5; the D is unclear. The ends were cut back, 2 bases at V and 0 bases at J, with 4 bases in the middle. CDR3 size: 13 residues. Germline V gene lookup returns CDR1 SGHDN and CDR2 FVKESK. The CDR3 sequence is CASSQLNQETQYF. The CDR3 region has the DNA TGTGCCAGCAGCCAACTAAACCAAGAGACCCAGTACTTC.

V usage is TRBV29-1 and J usage is TRBJ2-3; no definite D call. The V gene's germline CDR1 is SQVTM and CDR2 ANQGSEA. This CDR3 spans 12 amino acids. The germline V and J ends were trimmed by 4 bases and 0 bases, with 5 bases remaining between them. Here the CDR3 reads CSVVSSTDTQYF. For the CDR3, the DNA is TGCAGCGTTGTATCAAGCACAGATACGCAGTATTTT.

This chain links TRBV5-1 with TRBJ2-5, with D perhaps matching TRBD2 (6 bases). This CDR3 is 15 amino acids long. Germline CDR1 and CDR2: SGHRS and YFSETQ. Trimming removed 6 bases at V and 6 bases at J, with 21 bases between. The CDR3 DNA reads as TGCGCCAGCACCGATACTAACACCGGGAGTCAGACCCAGTACTTC. Translating it yields CASTDTNTGSQTQYF.

A word on this clonotype: A read error may be the cause here, since a much bigger clone is one base away. V is TRBV7-3 and J is TRBJ2-3; 7 nucleotides align to TRBD1. The CDR3 runs to 15 residues. Losses at the gene ends were 4 bases for V and 1 base for J; bases not matched to a gene: 5. The germline V gene encodes CDR1 SGHTA and CDR2 FQGTGA. The CDR3 nucleotides read TGTGCCAGCAGCTCACAGGGGCGTCGCACAGATACGCAGTATTTT. Encoded protein: CASSSQGRRTDTQYF.

This chain uses TRBV6-6 with TRBJ1-2; 8 bases match TRBD1. Unmatched junction bases numbered 4, after V lost 7 bases and J lost 3 bases. CDR1 and CDR2 from the germline V gene are MNHNY and SVGAGI (reference sequence). The CDR3 extends over 13 amino acids. CDR3 nucleotide sequence: TGTGCCAGCAACCACAGGGGGGACTATGGCTACACCTTC. Translated, it gives CASNHRGDYGYTF.

V usage is TRBV29-1 and J usage is TRBJ2-7; 9 bases are shared with TRBD1. This CDR3 spans 10 amino acids. The V segment lost 5 bases and the J segment 12 bases; nucleotides outside the gene matches: 5. Germline lookup yields CDR1 SQVTM and CDR2 ANQGSEA. The chain's CDR3 is CSVLQGATYF. Here the CDR3 DNA reads TGCAGCGTTCTACAGGGGGCTACGTACTTC.